The next 9 T cell receptor beta chains were all read from a single sample in a study of T cell responses to AZD1222 COVID-19 vaccine. Libraries were prepared by immunoSEQ multiplex PCR; TCRdb keeps only in-frame clonotypes and omits some of them. The sample yields around 15,000 clones, about three quarters seen once. The sample was peripheral blood, taken 28 days after the second AZD1222 dose. These receptors came from an adult who received the AZD1222 COVID-19 vaccine.

V gene TRBV2 combines with J gene TRBJ1-3; 9 bases fit TRBD1. Germline CDR1 SNHLY, CDR2 FYNNEI. This CDR3 is built from 15 residues. Trimming at V came to 7 bases and at J to 3 bases, leaving 7 bases not matched to a gene. The DNA of the CDR3 is TGTGCCAGCAACCAACAGGGGGCAAGTGGAAACACCATATATTTT. It yields the protein CASNQQGASGNTIYF.

The chain combines TRBV10-3 with TRBJ1-4, with D perhaps TRBD1 (6 bases). The germline CDR1 and CDR2 sequences are ENHRY and SYGVKD. The CDR3 consists of 15 residues. Trimming stripped 3 bases from V and 4 bases from J, with 12 bases between. CDR3: CAISDGGALNEKLFF. The CDR3 nucleotides are TGTGCCATCAGTGATGGGGGGGCCCTTAATGAAAAACTGTTTTTT.

CDR3 amino acids: CASSNREGGNTIYF. The CDR3 DNA reads TGTGCCAGCAGCAACCGGGAGGGTGGAAACACCATATATTTT. The chain combines TRBV5-5 with TRBJ1-3; D is undetermined. CDR3 length: 14 residues. Germline lookup yields CDR1 SGHKS and CDR2 YYEKEE (reference sequence). The germline V and J ends were trimmed by 4 bases and 3 bases, with 11 bases remaining between them. Based on the CDR3 plus reference TRBV5-5 and TRBJ1-3, the full variable domain is DAGVTQSPTHLIKTRGQQVTLRCSPISGHKSVSWYQQVLGQGPQFIFQYYEKEERGRGNFPDRFSARQFPNYSSELNVNALLLGDSALYLCASSNREGGNTIYFGEGSWLTVV.

The V gene is TRBV7-2, the J gene TRBJ1-1; TRBD1 might be the D (5 bases). The CDR3 runs to 13 residues. Looked up from germline, CDR1 is SGHTA and CDR2 is FQGNSA. Deletions cut 1 base from V and 7 bases from J, with 10 bases between. The CDR3 sequence is CASSLGRGNEAFF. The CDR3 nucleotides are TGTGCCAGCAGCTTAGGGAGGGGAAATGAAGCTTTCTTT.

The rearrangement links TRBV4-3 to TRBJ1-4; TRBD1 matches at 7 bases. Germline assignment: CDR1 LGHNA and CDR2 YSLEER. CDR3 size: 14 residues. Trimming cost V 5 bases and J 5 bases; bases outside gene matches: 5. CDR3 protein: CASSGIQGNEKLFF. CDR3 in DNA: TGCGCCAGCAGCGGGATACAGGGGAATGAAAAACTGTTTTTT.

This rearrangement joins TRBV10-3 to TRBJ1-4, with 10 bases aligning to TRBD1. Germline CDR1 and CDR2: ENHRY and SYGVKD. The CDR3 covers 12 residues. The V segment lost 6 bases and the J segment 8 bases; nucleotides outside the gene matches: 0. Written as DNA, the CDR3 is TGTGCCATCAGGGGACAGGGGGAAAAACTGTTTTTT. Amino acid sequence: CAIRGQGEKLFF.

This clone came up a few times. This rearrangement joins TRBV5-1 to TRBJ1-5; TRBD1 is a possible D gene (5 bases). This CDR3 contains 15 residues. V lost 0 bases to trimming and J lost 8 bases, with 15 bases between them. Germline V CDR1 and CDR2: SGHRS, YFSETQ. CDR3 DNA: TGCGCCAGCAGCTTGGGGGCACGGGGACGTGAGCCCCAGCATTTT. Encoded protein: CASSLGARGREPQHF.

V and J are TRBV4-3 and TRBJ2-5; D perhaps matches TRBD1 (6 bases). The CDR3 has 15 residues. Trimming cost V 1 base and J 5 bases, with 14 bases left between them. Per germline, CDR1 LGHNA and CDR2 YSLEER. The CDR3 sequence: CASSQGRGIEETQYF. The CDR3 DNA is TGCGCCAGCAGCCAAGGCAGGGGTATAGAGGAGACCCAGTACTTC.

J is TRBJ1-3 and V is TRBV10-3; no clear D. Trimming cost V 2 bases and J 0 bases, with 5 bases left between them. The CDR3 is 14 residues long. In germline, CDR1 is ENHRY, CDR2 SYGVKD. The CDR3 spells CAISEDLSGNTIYF. CDR3 DNA sequence: TGTGCCATCAGTGAGGACCTCTCTGGAAACACCATATATTTT.